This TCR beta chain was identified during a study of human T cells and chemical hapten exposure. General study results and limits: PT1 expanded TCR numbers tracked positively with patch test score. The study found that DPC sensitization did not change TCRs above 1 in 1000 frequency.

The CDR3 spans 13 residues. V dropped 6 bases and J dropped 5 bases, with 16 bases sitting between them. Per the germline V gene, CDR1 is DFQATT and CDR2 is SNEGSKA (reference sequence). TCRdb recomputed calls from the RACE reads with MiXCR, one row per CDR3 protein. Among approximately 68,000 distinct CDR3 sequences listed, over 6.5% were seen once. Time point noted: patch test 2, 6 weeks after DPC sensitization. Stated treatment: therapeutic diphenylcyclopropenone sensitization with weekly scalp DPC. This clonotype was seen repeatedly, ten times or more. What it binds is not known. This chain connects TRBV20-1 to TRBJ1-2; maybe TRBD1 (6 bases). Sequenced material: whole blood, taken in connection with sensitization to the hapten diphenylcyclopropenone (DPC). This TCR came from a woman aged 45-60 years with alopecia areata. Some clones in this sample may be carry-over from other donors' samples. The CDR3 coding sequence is TGCAGTGCCCCTCTTTTAGGGACATATGGCTACACCTTC. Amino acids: CSAPLLGTYGYTF.